Listed below are T cell receptor beta chains from one sample, sequenced in a study of blood T cell repertoires in COVID-19. Generated by immunoSEQ multiplex PCR, the TCRdb table keeps only in-frame clones and is missing some. The sample has about 120,000 clones, roughly three quarters seen once. The sample consisted of peripheral blood. These receptors all stem from a human donor in a cohort sampled during active COVID-19. CDR3s include the opening cysteine and the closing phenylalanine or tryptophan. Each record gives: V gene, J gene, D gene, clone size, CDR3 protein, CDR3 DNA. D genes are given only for firm matches. Size is stated for part of the rows, as once, few or many counts, or as a class when the clone is expanded.

v_gene: TRBV7-9
j_gene: TRBJ1-6
d_gene: .
abundance: .
CDR3aa: CASSSLGSSSPLHF
CDR3nt: TGTGCCAGCAGCTCTCTCGGGTCCAGTTCACCCCTCCACTTT

v_gene: TRBV6-5
j_gene: TRBJ2-7
d_gene: .
abundance: once
CDR3aa: CASSQEDTVYEQYF
CDR3nt: TGTGCCAGCAGCCAAGAGGATACCGTCTACGAGCAGTACTTC

v_gene: TRBV28
j_gene: TRBJ1-4
d_gene: TRBD1
abundance: few
CDR3aa: CASSQMTGGGEKLFF
CDR3nt: TGTGCCAGCAGTCAGATGACAGGGGGCGGTGAAAAACTGTTTTTT

v_gene: TRBV7-9
j_gene: TRBJ2-3
d_gene: TRBD1
abundance: .
CDR3aa: CASSIPKGAGDTQYF
CDR3nt: TGTGCCAGCAGCATCCCTAAGGGGGCTGGAGATACGCAGTATTTT

v_gene: TRBV3-1/TRBV3-2
j_gene: TRBJ2-7
d_gene: TRBD2
abundance: once
CDR3aa: CASSLGLAGGIGEQYF
CDR3nt: TGTGCCAGCAGCCTAGGACTAGCGGGAGGAATAGGCGAGCAGTACTTC

v_gene: TRBV5-5
j_gene: TRBJ2-7
d_gene: TRBD1
abundance: .
CDR3aa: CASSLGQGGNEQYF
CDR3nt: TGTGCCAGCAGCTTGGGACAGGGTGGGAACGAGCAGTACTTC

v_gene: TRBV7-6
j_gene: TRBJ2-7
d_gene: TRBD2
abundance: .
CDR3aa: CASSLGLERGSHYEQYF
CDR3nt: TGTGCCAGCAGCTTAGGGCTAGAGCGGGGGTCACACTACGAGCAGTACTTC

v_gene: TRBV6-5
j_gene: TRBJ2-7
d_gene: TRBD2
abundance: .
CDR3aa: CASTPEVGGTGEQYF
CDR3nt: TGTGCCAGCACCCCAGAGGTGGGAGGGACGGGGGAGCAGTACTTC

v_gene: TRBV4-1
j_gene: TRBJ2-7
d_gene: TRBD2
abundance: .
CDR3aa: CASSQDTAGVYEQYF
CDR3nt: TGCGCCAGCAGCCAAGATACAGCGGGAGTCTACGAGCAGTACTTC

v_gene: TRBV28
j_gene: TRBJ2-7
d_gene: .
abundance: .
CDR3aa: CASHSVGGLSYEQYF
CDR3nt: TGTGCCAGCCACTCCGTAGGGGGTCTCTCCTACGAGCAGTACTTC

v_gene: TRBV6-5
j_gene: TRBJ2-7
d_gene: TRBD2
abundance: .
CDR3aa: CASRGLAGGREQYF
CDR3nt: TGTGCCAGCAGGGGACTAGCGGGGGGGCGCGAGCAGTACTTC

v_gene: TRBV30
j_gene: TRBJ1-2
d_gene: .
abundance: once
CDR3aa: CAWSVGRSYTF
CDR3nt: TGTGCCTGGAGTGTAGGGAGGAGCTACACCTTC

v_gene: TRBV6-6
j_gene: TRBJ2-3
d_gene: TRBD2
abundance: .
CDR3aa: CASSYQREPDTQYF
CDR3nt: TGTGCCAGCAGTTATCAGCGGGAGCCCGATACGCAGTATTTT

v_gene: TRBV27
j_gene: TRBJ2-7
d_gene: .
abundance: .
CDR3aa: CASSLAGRAYEQYF
CDR3nt: TGTGCCAGCAGTTTGGCAGGGCGCGCCTACGAGCAGTACTTC

v_gene: TRBV11-2
j_gene: TRBJ2-5
d_gene: .
abundance: .
CDR3aa: CASSSLPGDGSGAETQYF
CDR3nt: TGTGCCAGCAGCTCCCTCCCAGGAGACGGGAGTGGGGCGGAGACCCAGTACTTC

v_gene: TRBV18
j_gene: TRBJ2-7
d_gene: TRBD1
abundance: few
CDR3aa: CASSPGTGGYEQYF
CDR3nt: TGTGCCAGCTCACCAGGCACAGGGGGCTACGAGCAGTACTTC

v_gene: TRBV10-1
j_gene: TRBJ2-7
d_gene: .
abundance: .
CDR3aa: CASSEEAGAMQYF
CDR3nt: TGCGCCAGCAGTGAGGAGGCAGGGGCAATGCAGTACTTC

v_gene: TRBV19
j_gene: TRBJ1-1
d_gene: .
abundance: once
CDR3aa: CASSGSTYTEAFF
CDR3nt: TGTGCCAGTAGTGGATCGACATACACTGAAGCTTTCTTT

v_gene: TRBV28
j_gene: TRBJ2-7
d_gene: .
abundance: .
CDR3aa: CASSLSNEQYF
CDR3nt: TGTGCCAGCAGTTTATCTAACGAGCAGTACTTC

v_gene: TRBV29-1
j_gene: TRBJ2-7
d_gene: TRBD1
abundance: .
CDR3aa: CSGGVDRGSYEQYF
CDR3nt: TGCAGCGGGGGGGTGGACAGGGGCTCCTACGAGCAGTACTTC

v_gene: TRBV29-1
j_gene: TRBJ1-1
d_gene: .
abundance: .
CDR3aa: CSADRGHLGATEAFF
CDR3nt: TGCAGCGCCGACCGGGGACACCTTGGGGCCACTGAAGCTTTCTTT

v_gene: TRBV3-1/TRBV3-2
j_gene: TRBJ2-7
d_gene: .
abundance: .
CDR3aa: CASSPPGSQYYEQYF
CDR3nt: TGTGCCAGCAGCCCTCCGGGTTCCCAATACTACGAGCAGTACTTC

v_gene: TRBV2
j_gene: TRBJ1-2
d_gene: TRBD1
abundance: .
CDR3aa: CASSTGGGDGYTF
CDR3nt: TGTGCGAGCTCGACAGGGGGCGGCGACGGCTACACCTTC

v_gene: TRBV6-5
j_gene: TRBJ1-4
d_gene: .
abundance: .
CDR3aa: CASSPSGSRVEKLFF
CDR3nt: TGTGCCAGCAGCCCCTCCGGGTCTAGAGTTGAAAAACTGTTTTTT

v_gene: TRBV5-1
j_gene: TRBJ1-3
d_gene: TRBD1
abundance: few
CDR3aa: CASSSGQKIDTIYF
CDR3nt: TGCGCCAGCAGCTCGGGACAGAAGATAGACACCATATATTTT

v_gene: TRBV6-4
j_gene: TRBJ1-1
d_gene: TRBD1
abundance: .
CDR3aa: CASRAQGPWGTEAFF
CDR3nt: TGTGCCAGCAGGGCACAGGGGCCCTGGGGCACTGAAGCTTTCTTT

v_gene: TRBV6-5
j_gene: TRBJ1-1
d_gene: TRBD1
abundance: .
CDR3aa: CASSYAGGIGTEAFF
CDR3nt: TGTGCCAGCAGTTACGCAGGGGGGATTGGCACTGAAGCTTTCTTT

v_gene: TRBV28
j_gene: TRBJ2-7
d_gene: TRBD1
abundance: few
CDR3aa: CATGGSYEQYF
CDR3nt: TGTGCCACAGGGGGTTCATACGAGCAGTACTTC

v_gene: TRBV3-1/TRBV3-2
j_gene: TRBJ1-4
d_gene: TRBD1
abundance: .
CDR3aa: CASSHPGQGRTEKLFF
CDR3nt: TGTGCCAGCAGCCACCCCGGACAGGGTCGGACTGAAAAACTGTTTTTT

v_gene: TRBV19
j_gene: TRBJ1-2
d_gene: .
abundance: .
CDR3aa: CASSATGRRVGYTF
CDR3nt: TGTGCCAGTAGCGCGACAGGCCGTCGAGTAGGCTACACCTTC

v_gene: TRBV10-3
j_gene: TRBJ2-1
d_gene: .
abundance: .
CDR3aa: CAISDRGGSNEQFF
CDR3nt: TGTGCCATCAGTGACAGGGGCGGGAGCAATGAGCAGTTCTTC

v_gene: TRBV15
j_gene: TRBJ1-1
d_gene: .
abundance: .
CDR3aa: CATSRGGESMNTEAFF
CDR3nt: TGTGCCACCAGCAGAGGGGGGGAGAGTATGAACACTGAAGCTTTCTTT